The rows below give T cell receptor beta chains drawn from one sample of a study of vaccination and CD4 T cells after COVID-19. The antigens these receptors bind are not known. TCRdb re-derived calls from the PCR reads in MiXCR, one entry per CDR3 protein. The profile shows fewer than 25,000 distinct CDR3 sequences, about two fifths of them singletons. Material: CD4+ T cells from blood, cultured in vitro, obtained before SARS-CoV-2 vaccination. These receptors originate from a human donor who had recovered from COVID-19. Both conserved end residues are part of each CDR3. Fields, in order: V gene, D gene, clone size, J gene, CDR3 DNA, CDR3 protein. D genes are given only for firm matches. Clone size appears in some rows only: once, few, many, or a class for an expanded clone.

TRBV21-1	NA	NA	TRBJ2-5	TGTGCCAGCAGCCGGGGACAGCAAGGGACCCAGTACTTC	CASSRGQQGTQYF
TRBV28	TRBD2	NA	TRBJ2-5	TGTGCCAGCAAGGGTAGCGGGGGGGTAGGAGAGACCCAGTACTTC	CASKGSGGVGETQYF
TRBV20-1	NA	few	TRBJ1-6	TGCAGTGCTCAGATGGCCGCCAGGCCAGGTTCACCCCTCCACTTT	CSAQMAARPGSPLHF
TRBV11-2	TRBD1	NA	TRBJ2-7	TGTGCCAGCAGCGGTGGGGCAGGGGGCTTCTACGAGCAGTACTTC	CASSGGAGGFYEQYF
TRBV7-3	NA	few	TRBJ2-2	TGTGCCAGCAGCAGGAAAGAAAACACCGGGGAGCTGTTTTTT	CASSRKENTGELFF
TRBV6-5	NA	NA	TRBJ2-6	TGTGCCAGCAGTTCAAGCCCGTCAGGGGCTCTCTCTGGGGCCAACGTCCTGACTTTC	CASSSSPSGALSGANVLTF
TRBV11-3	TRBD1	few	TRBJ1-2	TGTGCCAGCAGCTTATCAGGGGGGGGCGAAAACTATGGCTACACCTTC	CASSLSGGGENYGYTF
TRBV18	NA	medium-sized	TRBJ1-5	TGTGCCAGCTCACCATTGGGGTCTAATCAGCCCCAGCATTTT	CASSPLGSNQPQHF
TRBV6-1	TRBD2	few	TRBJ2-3	TGTGCCAGCGGGGGACTAGCGGGAGAAGTCGATACGCAGTATTTT	CASGGLAGEVDTQYF
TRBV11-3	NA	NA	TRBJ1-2	TGTGCCAGCAGCTTAGCCGGGACGGACTATGGCTACACCTTC	CASSLAGTDYGYTF
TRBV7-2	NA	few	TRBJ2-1	TGTGCCAGCAGCTTAGGTAGCAGCCCCTACAATGAGCAGTTCTTC	CASSLGSSPYNEQFF
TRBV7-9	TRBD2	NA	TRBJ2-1	TGTGCCAGCAGCTTAGGAGTTAGCGGGGGAATAAAGTTCTTC	CASSLGVSGGIKFF
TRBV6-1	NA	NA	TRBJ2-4	TGTGCCAGCAGTGACCTGGGGACCAGGACCAAAAACATTCAGTACTTC	CASSDLGTRTKNIQYF
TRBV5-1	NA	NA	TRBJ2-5	TGCGCCAGCAGCGTTGGACCCCGGTCGGGGACCCAGTACTTC	CASSVGPRSGTQYF
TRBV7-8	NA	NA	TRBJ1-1	TGTGCCAGCAGCTTAGCTCCCGGTGAAGCTTTCTTT	CASSLAPGEAFF
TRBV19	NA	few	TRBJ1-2	TGTGCCAGTAGTATATTCGGGGATTCCACAGGCAACTATGGCTACACCTTC	CASSIFGDSTGNYGYTF
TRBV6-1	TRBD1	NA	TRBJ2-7	TGTGCCAGCAGCCCTGCGGGGGACAGGGCTGACTACGAGCAGTACTTC	CASSPAGDRADYEQYF
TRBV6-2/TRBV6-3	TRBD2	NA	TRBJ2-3	TGTGCCAGCTCCGGGGGGGCCTCTACGCAGTATTTT	CASSGGASTQYF
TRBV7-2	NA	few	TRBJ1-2	TGTGCCAGCAGCTTAGCAGAACAGAATGGCTACACCTTC	CASSLAEQNGYTF
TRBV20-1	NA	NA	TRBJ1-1	TGCAGTGCTACAATCCTGAACACTGAAGCTTTCTTT	CSATILNTEAFF
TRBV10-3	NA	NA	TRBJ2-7	TGTGCCATCAGCGGGACCACCAACGAGCAGTACTTC	CAISGTTNEQYF
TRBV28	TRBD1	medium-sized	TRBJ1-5	TGTGCCAGCAGTTACGATTGGACAGGCGGGGAACCCCAGCATTTT	CASSYDWTGGEPQHF
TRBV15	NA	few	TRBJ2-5	TGTGCCACCAGCAGAGACCCCATGGGTGAGACCCAGTACTTC	CATSRDPMGETQYF